This is a list of T cell receptor beta chains from one sample in a study of T cells in localized non-small cell lung cancer. Clones were read by immunoSEQ multiplex PCR, and TCRdb kept only the in-frame ones, dropping some. This table has roughly 20,000 clones, approximately 90% appearing once. Sequenced here: peripheral blood, sampled before any cancer treatment. These receptors were obtained from a male donor aged 60 or over with stage I squamous cell lung carcinoma. Both conserved end residues are part of each CDR3. Each record gives: clone size, J gene, V gene, D gene, CDR3 DNA, CDR3 protein. The D gene is left open where the match is weak. Only part of the rows carry a size: once, few, many, or a class if the clone is expanded.

clone_size: NA
j_call: TRBJ2-1
v_call: TRBV7-2
d_call: NA
cdr3_nt: TGTGCCAGCACCCCCCGCCGGGAAACCTACAATGAGCAGTTCTTC
cdr3_aa: CASTPRRETYNEQFF

clone_size: NA
j_call: TRBJ2-1
v_call: TRBV19
d_call: TRBD1
cdr3_nt: TGTGCCAGTAGTATGGGGACAGGGGTCGAAGGTGAGCAGTTCTTC
cdr3_aa: CASSMGTGVEGEQFF

clone_size: NA
j_call: TRBJ2-2
v_call: TRBV6-5
d_call: TRBD2
cdr3_nt: TGTGCCAGCAGTTACTATAGCGGGGGGAACACCGGGGAGCTGTTTTTT
cdr3_aa: CASSYYSGGNTGELFF

clone_size: NA
j_call: TRBJ1-1
v_call: TRBV5-4
d_call: TRBD1
cdr3_nt: TGTGCCAGCAGCTCCGGTGACAGGGTCGACACTGAAGCTTTCTTT
cdr3_aa: CASSSGDRVDTEAFF

clone_size: NA
j_call: TRBJ2-2
v_call: TRBV30
d_call: TRBD1
cdr3_nt: TGTGCCTGGCTGGACAGGGGGATGTACACCGGGGAGCTGTTTTTT
cdr3_aa: CAWLDRGMYTGELFF

clone_size: NA
j_call: TRBJ1-2
v_call: TRBV10-3
d_call: NA
cdr3_nt: TGTGCCATCAGTGAGTCCTCAGGGTATAACTATGGCTACACCTTC
cdr3_aa: CAISESSGYNYGYTF

clone_size: once
j_call: TRBJ1-2
v_call: TRBV29-1
d_call: NA
cdr3_nt: TGCAGCACCGGGGGTAACTATGGCTACACCTTC
cdr3_aa: CSTGGNYGYTF

clone_size: NA
j_call: TRBJ1-2
v_call: TRBV25-1
d_call: NA
cdr3_nt: TGTGCCAGCAGTGAATATCTGGGTGGCGGCTACACCTTC
cdr3_aa: CASSEYLGGGYTF

clone_size: NA
j_call: TRBJ1-1
v_call: TRBV5-4
d_call: NA
cdr3_nt: TGTGCCAGCAGCCCCCGGACAGTGAACACTGAAGCTTTCTTT
cdr3_aa: CASSPRTVNTEAFF

clone_size: NA
j_call: TRBJ2-3
v_call: TRBV7-2
d_call: NA
cdr3_nt: TGTGCCAGCAGCTTGACCGCTTCCTTCACAGATACGCAGTATTTT
cdr3_aa: CASSLTASFTDTQYF

clone_size: NA
j_call: TRBJ2-3
v_call: TRBV6-5
d_call: TRBD2
cdr3_nt: TGTGCCAGCAGGACTAGCGGGGGTACAGATACGCAGTATTTT
cdr3_aa: CASRTSGGTDTQYF

clone_size: NA
j_call: TRBJ2-7
v_call: TRBV27
d_call: NA
cdr3_nt: TGTGCCAGCAGTTTTCGCGAGGGCAACTACGAGCAGTACTTC
cdr3_aa: CASSFREGNYEQYF

clone_size: NA
j_call: TRBJ1-5
v_call: TRBV6-5
d_call: NA
cdr3_nt: TGTGCCAGCAGTTACTCGTATAGGAACAATCAGCCCCAGCATTTT
cdr3_aa: CASSYSYRNNQPQHF